The 25 T cell receptor beta chains below come from one sample, sequenced in a study of T cells in Graves' hyperthyroidism and ophthalmopathy (dated by TCRdb to between 2019 and 2020). Library construction relied on multiplex PCR. Reads for this sample came from an Illumina HiSeq 2000. The TCR beta CDR3 regions were amplified from the RNA transcripts. For the first round of RT-PCR on the TCR CDR3, the HTBI primer set was used together with the Qiagen OneStep RT-PCR kit. TCRdb redid the processing of the public reads, applying fastp at Q25 and MiXCR, and retained in-frame beta chains. Identical CDR3 protein sequences are pooled into one entry, listed with their most common genes and DNA. For this sample the table gives about 370,000 distinct CDR3 sequences, of which around 15% were detected only once. About 20% of the sample rests with the top ten. Sequenced sample: blood. The receptors derive from an older woman with Graves' ophthalmopathy.

V usage is TRBV19 and J usage is TRBJ2-1, with 13 bases lining up with TRBD2. Unmatched junction bases numbered 9, after V lost 7 bases and J lost 9 bases. CDR1 is LNHDA and CDR2 is SQIVND in the germline V gene (reference sequence). The CDR3 covers 15 residues. CDR3 protein: CASTSLAGGRGEQFF. The CDR3 DNA is TGTGCCAGTACCTCACTAGCGGGAGGGAGGGGTGAGCAGTTCTTC.

V gene TRBV5-1 combines with J gene TRBJ2-5; D is uncertain. Germline V gene data show CDR1 as SGHRS and CDR2 as YFSETQ. This CDR3 has 14 residues. V was trimmed by 2 bases and J by 5 bases, leaving 13 bases between them. CDR3 nucleotide sequence: TGCGCCAGCAGCTTCCGGGCCCCAGTGGAGACCCAGTACTTC. The encoded protein is CASSFRAPVETQYF.

This clonotype was picked up many times. The rearrangement uses TRBV7-6 and TRBJ2-1; TRBD2 is a possible D gene (5 bases). Trimming stripped 3 bases from V and 7 bases from J, with 16 bases between. The CDR3 spans 15 residues. Germline loops: CDR1 SGHVS, CDR2 FNYEAQ. The CDR3 region has the DNA TGTGCCAGCAGCTTGACCCACGAGACGGGGAATGAGCAGTTCTTC. This gives the protein CASSLTHETGNEQFF. Together with reference TRBV7-6 and TRBJ2-1, the CDR3 gives the full variable domain: GAGVSQSPRYKVTKRGQDVALRCDPISGHVSLYWYRQALGQGPEFLTYFNYEAQQDKSGLPNDRFSAERPEGSISTLTIQRTEQRDSAMYRCASSLTHETGNEQFFGPGTRLTVL.

This clonotype was detected ten times or more. The chain has TRBV3-1 and TRBJ1-1; no clear D gene. Trimming stripped 0 bases from V and 5 bases from J, with 7 bases between. The CDR3 loop spans 13 amino acids. CDR1 is LGHDT and CDR2 is YNNKEL in the germline V gene (reference sequence). The CDR3 DNA reads as TGTGCCAGCAGCCAAGACGGCACAACTGAAGCTTTCTTT. This translates into CASSQDGTTEAFF.

This clonotype was found many times. This chain links TRBV4-1 with TRBJ2-3; 9 bases map to TRBD2. The CDR3 totals 20 residues. Unmatched junction bases numbered 18, after V lost 0 bases and J lost 5 bases. Germline V gene sequence: CDR1 MGHRA, CDR2 YSYEKL. For the CDR3, the DNA is TGCGCCAGCAGCCAAGAAAGGAGCGGGAGGCCCCTGTCGATTCGAGATACGCAGTATTTT. The encoded protein is CASSQERSGRPLSIRDTQYF.

The sample holds many counts of this clonotype. This chain links TRBV3-1 with TRBJ1-1; TRBD1 might be the D (6 bases). V was pared by 4 bases and J by 7 bases, with 16 bases between. This CDR3 region has 14 residues. The germline V gene has CDR1 LGHDT and CDR2 YNNKEL (reference sequence). The CDR3: CASSPTNRAGEAFF. The CDR3 DNA follows: TGTGCCAGCAGCCCTACAAACAGGGCCGGTGAAGCTTTCTTT.

There are many counts of this clonotype. This chain joins TRBV5-5 and TRBJ2-7, with D uncertain. This CDR3 comprises 14 residues. V was cut by 1 base and J by 2 bases, with 10 bases left in between. The germline CDR1 and CDR2 sequences are SGHKS and YYEKEE (reference sequence). The CDR3 region has the DNA TGTGCCAGCAGCTTGCATGGAACCACCTACGAGCAGTACTTC. It codes for CASSLHGTTYEQYF. The full variable domain, with the rest looked up from reference TRBV5-5 and TRBJ2-7, is DAGVTQSPTHLIKTRGQQVTLRCSPISGHKSVSWYQQVLGQGPQFIFQYYEKEERGRGNFPDRFSARQFPNYSSELNVNALLLGDSALYLCASSLHGTTYEQYFGPGTRLTVT.

This clonotype occurred many times. The chain recombines TRBV2 with TRBJ2-5; 9 bases are shared with TRBD2. Trimming removed 6 bases from V and 1 base from J; junction bases left unmatched: 6. This CDR3 is built from 15 residues. Germline CDR1 SNHLY, CDR2 FYNNEI. The CDR3 spells CASSLLAGPQETQYF. The CDR3 DNA follows: TGTGCCAGCAGCCTGCTAGCGGGGCCCCAAGAGACCCAGTACTTC.

This clonotype was observed at least ten times. The chain is built from TRBV5-1 and TRBJ2-3; 9 nucleotides line up with TRBD2. Germline CDR1 is SGHRS and CDR2 is YFSETQ. Losses at the gene ends were 4 bases for V and 1 base for J; bases not matched to a gene: 10. This CDR3 region has 17 residues. The CDR3 sequence: CASSPSGSGSGTDTQYF. For the CDR3, the DNA is TGCGCCAGCAGCCCCTCAGGTAGCGGGAGTGGCACAGATACGCAGTATTTT.

The rearrangement links TRBV24-1 to TRBJ2-5; D gene uncertain. The CDR3 extends over 13 amino acids. Germline lookup yields CDR1 KGHDR and CDR2 SFDVKD. V shed 1 base and J shed 0 bases, with 2 bases lying between them. For the CDR3, the DNA is TGTGCCACCAGTGATTTAGACCAAGAGACCCAGTACTTC. Translated, it gives CATSDLDQETQYF.

This sequence joins TRBV12-3 or TRBV12-4 and TRBJ2-7; no clear D gene. Trimming cost V 1 base and J 2 bases, with 21 bases left between them. The CDR3 has 18 residues. The CDR3 DNA reads as TGTGCCAGCAGTTTAGTGCCCGGTAAGGAACGTAGGGCCTACGAGCAGTACTTC. Translating it yields CASSLVPGKERRAYEQYF.

This clonotype was seen ten or more times. V gene TRBV5-1 combines with J gene TRBJ2-3, with 7 bases matching TRBD2. Germline CDR1 reads SGHRS; CDR2 reads YFSETQ. J lost 8 bases, V lost 0 bases, and 3 bases had no gene match. There are 13 residues in the CDR3. CDR3 loop: CASSLETSATQYF. CDR3 sequence (DNA): TGCGCCAGCAGCTTGGAAACTAGCGCTACGCAGTATTTT.

This clonotype was detected a few times. The J gene is TRBJ1-2, the V gene TRBV20-1, with unresolved D. Trimming took off 3 bases at V and 6 bases at J, with 5 bases between the two ends. Germline V gene sequence: CDR1 DFQATT, CDR2 SNEGSKA (reference sequence). This CDR3 is built from 10 residues. The CDR3 DNA sequence: TGCAGTGCTAGTGCCGATGGCTACACCTTC. It encodes CSASADGYTF.

In regard to this clonotype: A read error is possible here, since a much larger clone lies one base away. The conserved final phenylalanine or tryptophan is absent from the CDR3, which likely points to a read error. V gene TRBV10-3 combines with J gene TRBJ1-5; TRBD1 might be the D (5 bases). V lost 2 bases and J lost 5, with 13 bases in between. The CDR3 length is 15 residues. The germline CDR1 and CDR2 sequences are ENHRY and SYGVKD. The CDR3 region has the DNA TGTGCCATCAGTGAGCCCGACCTGGGGGATCAGCCCCAGCATTCT. Protein product: CAISEPDLGDQPQHS.

To note about this clonotype: A read error may explain this, as a much larger clone is one base away. V gene TRBV14 combines with J gene TRBJ1-2; D is unresolved. The V gene lost 0 bases and the J gene lost 4 bases, with 3 bases spanning the gap. CDR3 size: 12 residues. Germline-derived CDR1 and CDR2 are SGHDN and FVKESK. This chain's CDR3 is CASSQEGYGYTF. Written as DNA, the CDR3 is TGTGCCAGCAGCCAAGAAGGCTATGGCTACACCTTC.

This rearrangement joins TRBV7-9 to TRBJ1-6, with D possibly TRBD1 on 5 matching bases. Germline V gene sequence: CDR1 SEHNR, CDR2 FQNEAQ (reference sequence). Trimming left V 5 bases short and J 7 bases short, with 15 bases between. This CDR3 has 15 amino acids. The CDR3 DNA sequence: TGTGCCAGCAGCCCGGGGGACGGTCGCAATTCACCCCTCCACTTT. It encodes CASSPGDGRNSPLHF. Full variable domain (remainder filled in from reference TRBV7-9 and TRBJ1-6): DTGVSQNPRHKITKRGQNVTFRCDPISEHNRLYWYRQTLGQGPEFLTYFQNEAQLEKSRLLSDRFSAERPKGSFSTLEIQRTEQGDSAMYLCASSPGDGRNSPLHFGNGTRLTVT.

The chain recombines TRBV12-3 or TRBV12-4 with TRBJ1-5; D call uncertain. Trimming left V 6 bases short and J 0 bases short, with 15 bases between. The CDR3 spans 16 residues. The DNA of the CDR3 is TGTGCCAGCAGACCCATAGGGCGGTATAGCAATCAGCCCCAGCATTTT. This translates into CASRPIGRYSNQPQHF.

In this sample, this clonotype turned up a few times. The CDR3 DNA sequence: TGCAGTGCTAGACCTCTAACTAGCGGGAACACCGGGGAGCTGTTTTTT. It yields the protein CSARPLTSGNTGELFF. V usage is TRBV20-1 and J usage is TRBJ2-2, with 8 bases fitting TRBD2. This CDR3 region has 16 residues. CDR1 and CDR2 from the germline V gene are DFQATT and SNEGSKA (reference sequence). Germline trimming cut 2 bases from V and 1 base from J; bases unmatched to any gene: 6.

This clonotype was seen at least ten times. The V and J genes are TRBV11-2 and TRBJ1-5; D is possibly TRBD1 (5 bases). CDR1 and CDR2 from the germline V gene are SGHAT and FQNNGV. The CDR3 is 15 residues long. V dropped 0 bases and J dropped 2 bases, with 8 bases sitting between them. The CDR3 sequence: CASSLEGVGNQPQHF. The DNA of the CDR3 is TGTGCCAGCAGCTTAGAAGGGGTCGGCAATCAGCCCCAGCATTTT.

This rearrangement joins TRBV2 to TRBJ1-5; the match to TRBD1 covers 8 bases. Germline CDR1 reads SNHLY; CDR2 reads FYNNEI. V lost 8 bases, J lost 4 bases, and 4 bases stayed unmatched. The CDR3 spans 13 residues. The CDR3, as DNA: TGTGCCAGCCGGGACAGGCTAAATCAGCCCCAGCATTTT. Protein product: CASRDRLNQPQHF.

Only a few counts were recorded for this clonotype. This chain links TRBV5-1 with TRBJ1-3, with 8 bases fitting TRBD1. J was trimmed by 0 bases and V by 5 bases; bases with no gene match: 7. The germline V gene encodes CDR1 SGHRS and CDR2 YFSETQ. CDR3 length: 16 amino acids. Written as DNA, the CDR3 is TGCGCCAGCAGACCGGACAGGGCCAGCTCTGGAAACACCATATATTTT. Its translation: CASRPDRASSGNTIYF.

There are many counts of this clonotype. In DNA, the CDR3 is TGTGCCAGCAGTTTCGGTGGAACTACCTCCTACGAGCAGTACTTC. This translates into CASSFGGTTSYEQYF. The chain uses TRBV28 and TRBJ2-7; D gene ambiguous. The CDR3 consists of 15 residues. Germline V gene lookup returns CDR1 MDHEN and CDR2 SYDVKM. The germline V and J ends were trimmed by 3 bases and 0 bases, with 12 bases remaining between them.

This clonotype was observed at least ten times. The rearrangement links TRBV27 to TRBJ2-7, with 14 bases that match TRBD2. Germline trimming cut 6 bases from V and 3 bases from J; bases unmatched to any gene: 7. CDR3 length: 16 amino acids. From germline, CDR1 is MNHEY and CDR2 SMNVEV (reference sequence). In DNA form, the CDR3 reads TGTGCCAGCAGCCTCCGACTAGCGGGAGGGTACTACGAGCAGTACTTC. It is translated as CASSLRLAGGYYEQYF.

This clonotype was seen ten or more times. The rearrangement joins TRBV20-1 to TRBJ1-2, with no clear D. The CDR3 totals 12 residues. The V and J ends lost 0 bases and 1 base respectively, with 3 bases between them. Germline loops: CDR1 DFQATT, CDR2 SNEGSKA (reference sequence). The CDR3 DNA is TGCAGTGCTAGAGATCTTAACTATGGCTACACCTTC. Its translation: CSARDLNYGYTF.

The chain recombines TRBV14 with TRBJ2-3; D might be TRBD1 (6 bases). Trimming removed 2 bases at V and 2 bases at J, with 14 bases between. CDR3 length: 16 residues. CDR1 and CDR2 from the germline V gene are SGHDN and FVKESK. The CDR3 sequence is CASSQQGRGYTDTQYF. As DNA, the CDR3 is TGTGCCAGCAGCCAACAGGGGAGAGGGTACACAGATACGCAGTATTTT.